What follows are 8 T cell receptor beta chains derived from one specimen sequenced in a study of T-cell memory formation after mild COVID-19. TCRdb re-analysed the 5' RACE reads in MiXCR, keeping a single row per CDR3 protein. The sample carries 190,000 or so distinct CDR3 sequences, roughly a fifth recorded once. Sequenced material: PBMCs or a T cell subset sorted from them (not recorded which). These receptor sequences come from an adult woman who had mild COVID-19 (a few samples of this study predate the infection). Cell type and time point are not known.

CDR3 sequence: CASSAGTPETQYF. The CDR3 bases are TGTGCCAGCAGTGCCGGGACTCCAGAGACCCAGTACTTC. The rearrangement uses TRBV12-3 or TRBV12-4 and TRBJ2-5; D might be TRBD2 (6 bases). The CDR3 is 13 residues long. Trimming shortened V by 5 bases and J by 4 bases, and 11 bases separated the two germline ends.

This clonotype was seen a single time. The chain recombines TRBV5-1 with TRBJ2-3, with D unclear. V lost 0 bases, J lost 2 bases, and 7 bases lay in between. Germline values: CDR1 SGHRS, CDR2 YFSETQ. CDR3 length: 14 amino acids. This chain's CDR3 is CASSLGQTTDTQYF. Here the CDR3 DNA reads TGCGCCAGCAGCTTGGGTCAGACCACAGATACGCAGTATTTT.

This clonotype has only a few counts. The chain recombines TRBV7-2 with TRBJ2-1, with TRBD2 matching over 7 bases. V lost 2 bases to trimming and J lost 1 base; unmatched junction nucleotides: 5. CDR3 length: 16 amino acids. CDR1 is SGHTA and CDR2 is FQGNSA in the germline V gene. In DNA, the CDR3 is TGTGCCAGCAGCTTATGGGGAGGGAGTTCCTACAATGAGCAGTTCTTC. Protein sequence: CASSLWGGSSYNEQFF. Filled out from reference TRBV7-2 and TRBJ2-1, the complete variable domain reads GAGVSQSPSNKVTEKGKDVELRCDPISGHTALYWYRQSLGQGLEFLIYFQGNSAPDKSGLPSDRFSAERTGGSVSTLTIQRTQQEDSAVYLCASSLWGGSSYNEQFFGPGTRLTVL.

This clonotype has a count of ten or more. The V call is TRBV12-3 or TRBV12-4, the J call TRBJ1-1; D is ambiguous. Trimming removed 3 bases at V and 1 base at J, with 3 bases between. The CDR3 runs 12 residues. The CDR3 DNA reads TGTGCCAGCAGTTTCGAGAACACTGAAGCTTTCTTT. It is translated as CASSFENTEAFF.

The genes are TRBV24-1 and TRBJ2-3, with 8 positions matching TRBD2. J lost 8 bases, V lost 1 base, and 4 bases had no gene match. The CDR3 spans 14 residues. Germline CDR1 reads KGHDR; CDR2 reads SFDVKD. The DNA for the CDR3 is TGTGCCACCAGTGATTTACGGGGGGGCATTACGCAGTATTTT. Protein: CATSDLRGGITQYF.

This clonotype was found a few times. The rearrangement joins TRBV6-1 to TRBJ1-5; D is undetermined. Germline CDR1 and CDR2: MNHNS and SASEGT. V was shortened by 1 base and J by 7 bases, with 29 bases between the two germline ends. This CDR3 contains 20 residues. CDR3 sequence: CASSEERRFVGPGLRQPQHF. The CDR3 DNA sequence: TGTGCCAGCAGTGAAGAACGACGGTTTGTAGGCCCAGGACTTAGACAGCCCCAGCATTTT.

This clonotype was found a few times. The J gene is TRBJ2-2, the V gene TRBV12-3 or TRBV12-4, with D uncertain. V lost 2 bases and J lost 1, with 8 bases in between. This CDR3 has 15 residues. The CDR3: CASSLLGLNTGELFF. In DNA, the CDR3 is TGTGCCAGCAGTTTACTTGGGTTGAACACCGGGGAGCTGTTTTTT.

The chain employs TRBV2 and TRBJ1-5; 7 bases are shared with TRBD1. CDR1 and CDR2 from the germline V gene are SNHLY and FYNNEI. J lost 6 bases, V lost 3 bases, and 8 bases had no gene match. The CDR3 spans 15 residues. The CDR3 loop reads CASSDGRGWSQPQHF. The CDR3 region has the DNA TGTGCCAGCAGTGACGGCAGGGGGTGGTCTCAGCCCCAGCATTTT.